These 14 T cell receptor beta chains originate from one sample sequenced in a study of blood T cell repertoires in COVID-19. The protocol was immunoSEQ multiplex PCR, while the TCRdb copy is restricted to in-frame clones and leaves out a portion. Altogether 45,000 or so clones are present, around 90% being singletons, with the ten largest covering approximately 12%. Sequencing was carried out using peripheral blood. These receptor sequences come from a man aged 80 or over with acute or convalescent COVID-19.

The CDR3 sequence is CASSPRHGLNTEAFF. The CDR3 nucleotides read TGTGCCAGCTCACCACGACACGGATTGAACACTGAAGCTTTCTTT. V and J are TRBV18 and TRBJ1-1, with unresolved D. Between the trimmed V and J ends, which lost 1 base and 0 bases, there was a span of 9 bases. This CDR3 comprises 15 residues. Germline CDR1 reads KGHSH; CDR2 reads LQKENI.

In this sample, this clone turned up once. The chain employs TRBV28 and TRBJ1-2; 8 bases align to TRBD1. The CDR3 spans 13 residues. Trimming took 6 bases from V and 5 from J; bases not matched to a gene: 5. The germline V gene has CDR1 MDHEN and CDR2 SYDVKM. DNA for the CDR3: TGTGCCAGCAGGCGACAGGGGACTTATGGCTACACCTTC. It yields the protein CASRRQGTYGYTF.

The chain links TRBV10-3 to TRBJ2-2, with 8 bases matching TRBD2. The germline V gene has CDR1 ENHRY and CDR2 SYGVKD. The CDR3 covers 16 residues. Trimming took 5 bases from V and 3 from J; bases not matched to a gene: 8. The CDR3 nucleotides read TGTGCCATCAGTAGCTACGGGGGGGTGGACACCGGGGAGCTGTTTTTT. Translating it yields CAISSYGGVDTGELFF.

The chain couples TRBV30 to TRBJ2-6; 9 bases match TRBD1. Per germline, CDR1 GTSNPN and CDR2 SVGIG (reference sequence). This CDR3 is built from 16 residues. Losses at the gene ends were 4 bases for V and 0 bases for J; bases not matched to a gene: 4. For the CDR3, the DNA is TGTGCCTGGAACCACAGGGGGCTCTCTGGGGCCAACGTCCTGACTTTC. This translates into CAWNHRGLSGANVLTF. The entire variable domain, with the rest obtained from reference TRBV30 and TRBJ2-6, is as follows: SQTIHQWPATLVQPVGSPLSLECTVEGTSNPNLYWYRQAAGRGLQLLFYSVGIGQISSEVPQNLSASRPQDRQFILSSKKLLLSDSGFYLCAWNHRGLSGANVLTFGAGSRLTVL.

About this clone itself: At the DNA level, this CDR3 is encoded by other sequences in the same sample as well. The chain recombines TRBV5-1 with TRBJ2-2, with 11 nucleotides matching TRBD1. The germline CDR1 and CDR2 sequences are SGHRS and YFSETQ. The CDR3 extends over 15 amino acids. The V segment lost 4 bases and the J segment 3 bases; nucleotides outside the gene matches: 2. CDR3 coding DNA: TGCGCCAGCAGCAGGACAGGGGGCGACACCGGGGAGCTGTTTTTT. Translation gives CASSRTGGDTGELFF.

This clone has a single count. This chain connects TRBV19 to TRBJ2-6, with D possibly being TRBD1 (6 bases). The V end was cut by 4 bases, the J end by 2 bases, with 12 bases between. Germline CDR1 reads LNHDA; CDR2 reads SQIVND (reference sequence). The CDR3 length is 16 residues. The CDR3 nucleotides read TGTGCCAGTAGTAGTTACAGGGACCCTGGGGCCAACGTCCTGACTTTC. The encoded protein is CASSSYRDPGANVLTF.

The V gene is TRBV12-3 or TRBV12-4, the J gene TRBJ2-7; D call uncertain. The CDR3 loop spans 12 amino acids. Trimming shortened V by 6 bases and J by 3 bases, and 9 bases separated the two germline ends. CDR3 amino acids: CASSFLYYEQYF. CDR3 bases: TGTGCCAGCAGCTTTCTTTACTACGAGCAGTACTTC.

The chain has TRBV2 and TRBJ2-7; 7 bases are shared with TRBD1. Unmatched junction bases numbered 5, after V lost 8 bases and J lost 1 base. The germline CDR1 and CDR2 sequences are SNHLY and FYNNEI. This CDR3 region has 13 residues. The CDR3 spells CASGRQGSYEQYF. DNA of the CDR3: TGTGCCAGCGGCCGACAGGGTTCCTACGAGCAGTACTTC.

The chain couples TRBV12-3 or TRBV12-4 to TRBJ1-2; 9 nucleotides agree with TRBD1. The CDR3 contains 13 residues. Unmatched junction bases numbered 4, after V lost 3 bases and J lost 8 bases. The CDR3 bases are TGTGCCAGCAGTTTCAACAGGGGGCTCGGCTACACCTTC. It specifies CASSFNRGLGYTF.

The rearrangement uses TRBV18 and TRBJ1-5; D may be TRBD1 (5 bases). This CDR3 has 16 residues. Germline CDR1 is KGHSH and CDR2 is LQKENI. Trimming removed 1 base at V and 7 bases at J, with 17 bases between. The CDR3 bases are TGTGCCAGCTCACCACGGGCAGGGACTAGATACCAGCCCCAGCATTTT. It encodes CASSPRAGTRYQPQHF.

This clone was recorded only once. J is TRBJ2-5 and V is TRBV2; TRBD2 matches at 7 bases. This CDR3 is built from 16 residues. Per the germline V gene, CDR1 is SNHLY and CDR2 is FYNNEI. J gave up 3 bases and V 2 bases, and 9 bases lay outside the gene matches. This CDR3 reads CASSEFIRLAEETQYF. In nucleotides, the CDR3 is TGTGCCAGCAGTGAATTTATTCGGCTAGCGGAAGAGACCCAGTACTTC.

The chain couples TRBV24-1 to TRBJ2-1; D is ambiguous. The V end was cut by 6 bases, the J end by 2 bases, with 10 bases between. The germline gives CDR1 KGHDR, CDR2 SFDVKD. This CDR3 has 14 residues. CDR3: CATSSPGPYNEQFF. Written as DNA, the CDR3 is TGTGCCACCAGTAGCCCAGGCCCCTACAATGAGCAGTTCTTC.

The J gene is TRBJ1-6, the V gene TRBV19; TRBD1 agrees at 7 bases. The CDR3 is 15 amino acids. CDR1 is LNHDA, CDR2 SQIVND, per germline (reference sequence). Unmatched junction bases numbered 6, after V lost 5 bases and J lost 5 bases. The CDR3 DNA reads as TGTGCCAGTAGTCCCCGGACAGGAAATAATTCACCCCTCCACTTT. Translated: CASSPRTGNNSPLHF.

The chain joins TRBV7-9 to TRBJ2-7, with D possibly matching TRBD1 (5 bases). V lost 5 bases, J lost 6 bases, and 14 bases lay in between. Germline V gene sequence: CDR1 SEHNR, CDR2 FQNEAQ (reference sequence). The CDR3 spans 13 residues. The CDR3 spells CASSPTQRGEQYF. DNA for the CDR3: TGTGCCAGCAGCCCGACACAAAGGGGCGAGCAGTACTTC. The entire variable domain, with the rest obtained from reference TRBV7-9 and TRBJ2-7, is as follows: DTGVSQNPRHKITKRGQNVTFRCDPISEHNRLYWYRQTLGQGPEFLTYFQNEAQLEKSRLLSDRFSAERPKGSFSTLEIQRTEQGDSAMYLCASSPTQRGEQYFGPGTRLTVT.